The entry below gives a single T cell receptor beta chain sequence along with its context. Its antigen remains unidentified. Trimming took 3 bases from V and 2 from J, leaving 14 bases between them. CDR1 KGHSH and CDR2 LQKENI come from the germline V gene. The CDR3 spans 16 residues. These data are taken from a study of T cell responses to AZD1222 COVID-19 vaccine. Study-wide findings and caveats: With dominance at 160-218 and 743-854, vaccine-associated CD4 TCRs spanned spike. The study found Spike-specific TCR breadth and depth rose after two AZD1222 doses. Of spike-specific TCRs, nearly half reportedly target regions left unmutated in variants. Donors, mostly white British, included more females; clonal diversity was possibly underestimated.

The method was immunoSEQ multiplex PCR; TCRdb's version includes in-frame clones alone and lacks a portion of them. In the table there are around 200,000 clones, 88% of which are singletons. The J gene is TRBJ2-1, the V gene TRBV18; D perhaps matches TRBD2 (6 bases). The sequencing here drew on peripheral blood, taken on day 0 of AZD1222 vaccination. The source is an adult in good health. The DNA of the CDR3 is TGTGCCAGCTCACCCCAGCCCGGGGGTACCTACAATGAGCAGTTCTTC. It translates to CASSPQPGGTYNEQFF.